The 10 T cell receptor beta chains below come from one sample, sequenced in a study of CD8 T cells in Susac syndrome. Random hexamers were used to reverse transcribe roughly 0.5 to 1 ug of RNA. A single record per CDR3 protein comes from TCRdb applying MiXCR to the immunoSEQ multiplex PCR reads. This table has around 100,000 distinct CDR3 sequences, about 96% appearing once. The sample taken for sequencing was CD8+ T cells from PBMCs. These receptors all stem from a human donor with Susac syndrome.

The chain couples TRBV28 to TRBJ2-1, with 7 bases that match TRBD2. Germline trimming cut 6 bases from V and 4 bases from J; bases unmatched to any gene: 9. The CDR3 is 15 residues long. The germline gives CDR1 MDHEN, CDR2 SYDVKM. This chain's CDR3 is CASSPDGGSYNEQFF. CDR3 bases: TGTGCCAGCAGCCCCGACGGGGGGTCGTACAATGAGCAGTTCTTC.

The rearrangement joins TRBV2 to TRBJ2-7, with no clear D. The CDR3 spans 14 residues. V lost 6 bases and J 7 bases, leaving 19 bases between the germline ends. CDR1 and CDR2 (germline): SNHLY, FYNNEI. DNA of the CDR3: TGTGCCAGCAGCCCCCGCGGCTACTACGAAGAGCAGTACTTC. It translates to CASSPRGYYEEQYF.

This clonotype was seen more than once but under ten times. The V and J genes are TRBV6-1 and TRBJ2-1; 7 bases are a match to TRBD2. With V trimmed by 8 bases and J by 8 bases, 6 bases remained unmatched. The V gene's germline CDR1 is MNHNS and CDR2 SASEGT. The CDR3 has 12 residues. For the CDR3, the DNA is TGTGCCAGCGGCGGGGAGGGGTATGAGCAGTTCTTC. It encodes CASGGEGYEQFF.

CDR3 DNA sequence: TGTGCCAGCAGCCCGGGCCTAGCGGACACTGAAGCTTTCTTT. It specifies CASSPGLADTEAFF. This chain connects TRBV3-1 to TRBJ1-1; D not certain. Trimming removed 4 bases at V and 3 bases at J, with 12 bases between. This CDR3 spans 14 amino acids. CDR1 LGHDT and CDR2 YNNKEL come from the germline V gene (reference sequence).

The chain recombines TRBV9 with TRBJ2-3; D may be TRBD1 (6 bases). This CDR3 contains 15 residues. CDR1 SGDLS and CDR2 YYNGEE come from the germline V gene. V shed 4 bases and J shed 0 bases, with 12 bases lying between them. CDR3 sequence: CASSRFGQSTDTQYF. For the CDR3, the DNA is TGTGCCAGCAGCCGATTTGGACAGAGCACAGATACGCAGTATTTT. Combining the CDR3 with reference TRBV9 and TRBJ2-3 gives the whole variable domain DSGVTQTPKHLITATGQRVTLRCSPRSGDLSVYWYQQSLDQGLQFLIQYYNGEERAKGNILERFSAQQFPDLHSELNLSSLELGDSALYFCASSRFGQSTDTQYFGPGTRLTVL.

This chain connects TRBV3-1 to TRBJ1-1, with D possibly matching TRBD1 (6 bases). Looked up from germline, CDR1 is LGHDT and CDR2 is YNNKEL (reference sequence). The ends were cut back, 4 bases at V and 5 bases at J, with 14 bases in the middle. The CDR3 covers 14 residues. In nucleotides, the CDR3 is TGTGCCAGCAGCCCCACCACAGGGATAACTGAAGCTTTCTTT. The encoded protein is CASSPTTGITEAFF.

This clonotype showed up just once. The CDR3 nucleotides are TGCAGCGTTAAAAGGGGACCCGGGGTGAGTGAGCAGTTCTTC. Its protein is CSVKRGPGVSEQFF. The chain couples TRBV29-1 to TRBJ2-1; D is perhaps TRBD1 or TRBD2 (5 bases each). There are 14 residues in the CDR3. Germline loops: CDR1 SQVTM, CDR2 ANQGSEA. V was pared by 5 bases and J by 9 bases, with 20 bases between.

This rearrangement joins TRBV6-1 to TRBJ2-1; TRBD2 is a possible D gene (6 bases). The CDR3 runs 14 residues. The ends were cut back, 6 bases at V and 3 bases at J, with 12 bases in the middle. Germline V CDR1 and CDR2: MNHNS, SASEGT. The CDR3 nucleotides are TGTGCCAGCAGCCCGGAGGGCGTCTACAATGAGCAGTTCTTC. It is translated as CASSPEGVYNEQFF.

The rearrangement uses TRBV9 and TRBJ2-7; D is unresolved. The CDR3 loop spans 13 amino acids. Trimming stripped 3 bases from V and 0 bases from J, with 7 bases between. The germline gives CDR1 SGDLS, CDR2 YYNGEE. The CDR3 loop is CASSGAPSYEQYF. The CDR3 nucleotides are TGTGCCAGCAGCGGGGCCCCCTCCTACGAGCAGTACTTC.

The chain uses TRBV7-9 and TRBJ1-1; the D is unclear. Germline CDR1 is SEHNR and CDR2 is FQNEAQ (reference sequence). The CDR3 totals 13 residues. The V and J ends lost 4 bases and 4 bases respectively, with 10 bases between them. The CDR3 coding sequence is TGTGCCAGCAGCTCCCCCAGTGGCACTGAAGCTTTCTTT. It translates to CASSSPSGTEAFF.